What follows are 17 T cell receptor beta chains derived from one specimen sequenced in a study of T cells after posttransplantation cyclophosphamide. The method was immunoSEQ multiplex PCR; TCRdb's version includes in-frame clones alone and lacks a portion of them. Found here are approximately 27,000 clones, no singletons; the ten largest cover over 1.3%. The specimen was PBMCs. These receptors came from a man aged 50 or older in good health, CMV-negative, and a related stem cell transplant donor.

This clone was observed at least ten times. The DNA for the CDR3 is TGTGCCAGTAGTCCGACAGGGGGCATTGGCGGGGAGCTGTTTTTT. It specifies CASSPTGGIGGELFF. V usage is TRBV19 and J usage is TRBJ2-2; TRBD1 agrees at 10 bases. From germline, CDR1 is LNHDA and CDR2 SQIVND (reference sequence). J gave up 7 bases and V 5 bases, and 7 bases lay outside the gene matches. CDR3 length: 15 amino acids.

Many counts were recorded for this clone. DNA of the CDR3: TGCGCCAGCAGCTTTGAGCGGCCCACAGATACGCAGTATTTT. The encoded protein is CASSFERPTDTQYF. The rearrangement uses TRBV5-1 and TRBJ2-3, with TRBD2 as a possible D gene (5 bases). The V end lost 2 bases, the J end lost 2 bases, and 9 bases lay between the germline ends. The CDR3 length is 14 residues. Germline CDR1 and CDR2: SGHRS and YFSETQ.

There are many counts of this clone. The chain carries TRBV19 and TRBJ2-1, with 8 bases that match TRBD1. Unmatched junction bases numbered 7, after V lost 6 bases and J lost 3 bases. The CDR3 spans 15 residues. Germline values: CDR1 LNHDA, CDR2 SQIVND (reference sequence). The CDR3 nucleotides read TGTGCCAGTAGGGAGGACAGGGCGAACTACAATGAGCAGTTCTTC. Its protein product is CASREDRANYNEQFF.

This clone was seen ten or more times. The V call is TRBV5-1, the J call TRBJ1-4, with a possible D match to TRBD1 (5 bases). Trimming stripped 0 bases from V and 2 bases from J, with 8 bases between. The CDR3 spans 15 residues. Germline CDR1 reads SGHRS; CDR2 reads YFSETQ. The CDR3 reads CASSLAGVTNEKLFF. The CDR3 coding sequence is TGCGCCAGCAGCTTGGCGGGGGTGACTAATGAAAAACTGTTTTTT.

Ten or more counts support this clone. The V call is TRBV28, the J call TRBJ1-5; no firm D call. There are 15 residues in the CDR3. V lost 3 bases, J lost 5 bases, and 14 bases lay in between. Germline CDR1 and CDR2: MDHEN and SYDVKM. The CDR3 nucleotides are TGTGCCAGCAGTTTCCTCGGAGGGCATGATCAGCCCCAGCATTTT. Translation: CASSFLGGHDQPQHF.

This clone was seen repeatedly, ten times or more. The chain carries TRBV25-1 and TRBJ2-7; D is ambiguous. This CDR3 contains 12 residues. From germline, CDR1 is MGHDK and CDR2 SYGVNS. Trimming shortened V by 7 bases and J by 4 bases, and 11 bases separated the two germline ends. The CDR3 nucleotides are TGTGCCAGCACCCAGACCGGGTACGAGCAGTACTTC. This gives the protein CASTQTGYEQYF.

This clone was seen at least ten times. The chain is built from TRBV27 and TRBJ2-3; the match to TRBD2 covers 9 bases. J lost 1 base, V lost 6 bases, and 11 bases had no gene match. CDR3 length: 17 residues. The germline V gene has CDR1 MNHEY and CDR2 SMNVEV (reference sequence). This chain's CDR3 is CASRLGREGRGTDTQYF. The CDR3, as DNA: TGTGCCAGCAGACTAGGGCGGGAGGGCCGGGGCACAGATACGCAGTATTTT.

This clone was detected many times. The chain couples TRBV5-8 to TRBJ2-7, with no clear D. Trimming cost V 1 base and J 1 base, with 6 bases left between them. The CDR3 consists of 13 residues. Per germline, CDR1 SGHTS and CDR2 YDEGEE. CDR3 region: CASSLPPSYEQYF. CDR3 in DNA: TGTGCCAGCAGCTTGCCCCCTTCCTACGAGCAGTACTTC.

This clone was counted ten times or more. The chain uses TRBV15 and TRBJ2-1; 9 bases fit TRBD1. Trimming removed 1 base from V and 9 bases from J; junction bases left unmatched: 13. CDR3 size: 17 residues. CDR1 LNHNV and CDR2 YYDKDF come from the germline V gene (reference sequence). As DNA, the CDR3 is TGTGCCACCAGCAGAGCTCCTGGACAGGGGAAGTTCGGTGAGCAGTTCTTC. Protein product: CATSRAPGQGKFGEQFF. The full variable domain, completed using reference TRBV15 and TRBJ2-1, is DAMVIQNPRYQVTQFGKPVTLSCSQTLNHNVMYWYQQKSSQAPKLLFHYYDKDFNNEADTPDNFQSRRPNTSFCFLDIRSPGLGDTAMYLCATSRAPGQGKFGEQFFGPGTRLTVL.

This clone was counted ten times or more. The CDR3 spells CASSISGTDSYEQYF. CDR3 in DNA: TGCGCCAGCAGCATCTCGGGGACAGACTCCTACGAGCAGTACTTC. This chain uses TRBV5-1 with TRBJ2-7; TRBD1 aligns across 7 bases. Germline CDR1 is SGHRS and CDR2 is YFSETQ. The CDR3 consists of 15 residues. V lost 4 bases, J lost 0 bases, and 7 bases stayed unmatched.

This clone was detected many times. CDR3: CASSPNPGRVVTQYF. Written as DNA, the CDR3 is TGTGCCAGCTCACCAAACCCAGGGCGAGTCGTGACCCAGTACTTC. The V gene is TRBV18, the J gene TRBJ2-5, with a possible D match to TRBD1 (5 bases). This CDR3 has 15 amino acids. The germline CDR1 and CDR2 sequences are KGHSH and LQKENI. V dropped 2 bases and J dropped 7 bases, with 17 bases sitting between them. The full variable domain, completed using reference TRBV18 and TRBJ2-5, is NAGVMQNPRHLVRRRGQEARLRCSPMKGHSHVYWYRQLPEEGLKFMVYLQKENIIDESGMPKERFSAEFPKEGPSILRIQQVVRGDSAAYFCASSPNPGRVVTQYFGPGTRLLVL.

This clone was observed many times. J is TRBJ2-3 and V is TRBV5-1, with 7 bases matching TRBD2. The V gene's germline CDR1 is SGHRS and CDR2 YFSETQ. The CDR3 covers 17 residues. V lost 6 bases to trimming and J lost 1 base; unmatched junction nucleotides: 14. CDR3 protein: CASTSRGAGAGTDTQYF. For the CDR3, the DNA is TGCGCCAGCACCTCGCGCGGGGCGGGAGCAGGCACAGATACGCAGTATTTT.

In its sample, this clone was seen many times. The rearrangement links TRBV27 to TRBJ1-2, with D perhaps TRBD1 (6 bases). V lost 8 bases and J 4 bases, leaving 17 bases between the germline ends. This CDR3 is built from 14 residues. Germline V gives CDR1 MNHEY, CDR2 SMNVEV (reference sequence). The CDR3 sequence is CASSPGTGSYGYTF. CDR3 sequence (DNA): TGTGCCAGCTCCCCCGGCACAGGGAGCTATGGCTACACCTTC.

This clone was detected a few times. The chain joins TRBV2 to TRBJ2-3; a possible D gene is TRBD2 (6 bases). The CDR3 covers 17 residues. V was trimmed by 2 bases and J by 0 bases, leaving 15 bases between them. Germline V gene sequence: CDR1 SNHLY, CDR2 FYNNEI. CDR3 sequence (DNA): TGTGCCAGCAGTGAACTCACGGCGGGACCTAGCACAGATACGCAGTATTTT. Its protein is CASSELTAGPSTDTQYF.

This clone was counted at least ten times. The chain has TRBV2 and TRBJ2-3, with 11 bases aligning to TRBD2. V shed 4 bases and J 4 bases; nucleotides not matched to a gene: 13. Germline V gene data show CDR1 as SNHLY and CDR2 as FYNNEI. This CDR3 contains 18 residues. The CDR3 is CASSGDPRLAGHADTQYF. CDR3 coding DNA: TGTGCCAGCAGTGGGGACCCGCGACTAGCGGGACATGCAGATACGCAGTATTTT.

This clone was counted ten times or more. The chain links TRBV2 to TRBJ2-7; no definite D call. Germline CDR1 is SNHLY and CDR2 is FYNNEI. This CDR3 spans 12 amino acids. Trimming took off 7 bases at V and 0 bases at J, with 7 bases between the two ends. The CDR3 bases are TGTGCCAGCAATCCCTACTCCTACGAGCAGTACTTC. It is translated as CASNPYSYEQYF.

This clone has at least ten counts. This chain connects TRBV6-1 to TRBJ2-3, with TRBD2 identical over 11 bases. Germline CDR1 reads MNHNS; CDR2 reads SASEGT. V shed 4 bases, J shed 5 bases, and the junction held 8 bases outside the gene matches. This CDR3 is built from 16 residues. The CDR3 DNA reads TGTGCCAGCAGTGGAACCGGGACTAGCGGCAAAGATACGCAGTATTTT. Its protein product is CASSGTGTSGKDTQYF.